This T cell receptor beta chain was sequenced in a study of T cells in Graves' hyperthyroidism and ophthalmopathy. In the study overall: Peripheral blood collection took place at initial diagnosis, before any treatment.

The study's findings and limits: The model identified upcoming ophthalmopathy a median approximately six months ahead of onset. Patients with ophthalmopathy were separated from those with stable hyperthyroidism by a 13 V-J model.

Comment on this clonotype: Its antigen is unknown.

Each person with ophthalmopathy scored at least 3 on the Clinical Activity Score, reached NOSPECS grade 4 or higher, and had been ill under 3 months. The TCR beta CDR3 regions underwent amplification using RNA transcripts as the source. First-round RT-PCR of the TCR CDR3 relied on the HTBI primer set. TCRdb analysed the multiplex PCR reads with MiXCR anew, one entry per CDR3 protein. The top ten clones hold around 13% of a sample with hundreds of thousands of distinct CDR3 sequences, roughly 14% of them seen once. Sequences were obtained from blood. The source is a man between 18 and 35 years old with Graves' ophthalmopathy.

In DNA, the CDR3 is TGCGCCAGCAGCCAAGTGGGACAGGGGGCAACTAATGAAAAACTGTTTTTT. Protein: CASSQVGQGATNEKLFF. The chain combines TRBV4-1 with TRBJ1-4; TRBD1 matches at 11 bases. This CDR3 spans 17 amino acids. CDR1 and CDR2 from the germline V gene are MGHRA and YSYEKL. V lost 1 base, J lost 0 bases, and 1 base stayed unmatched.